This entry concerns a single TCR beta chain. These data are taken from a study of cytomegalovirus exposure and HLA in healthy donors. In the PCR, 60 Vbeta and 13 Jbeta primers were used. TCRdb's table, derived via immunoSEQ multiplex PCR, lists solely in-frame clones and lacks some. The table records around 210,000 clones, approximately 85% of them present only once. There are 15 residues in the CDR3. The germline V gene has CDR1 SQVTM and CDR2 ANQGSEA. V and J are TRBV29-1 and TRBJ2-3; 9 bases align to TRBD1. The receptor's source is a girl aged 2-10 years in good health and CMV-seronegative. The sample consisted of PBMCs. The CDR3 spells CRGTSQGAPTDTQYF. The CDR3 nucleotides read TGCAGGGGAACCTCACAGGGGGCGCCTACCGATACGCAGTATTTT.